This TCR beta chain derives from a study of blood T cell repertoires in COVID-19. Study-level background: From the United States, Italy and Spain came samples of acute and convalescent COVID-19.

The length of the CDR3 is 15 residues. In germline, CDR1 is LNHDA, CDR2 SQIVND (reference sequence). V lost 6 bases to trimming and J lost 2 bases; unmatched junction nucleotides: 4. At least ten counts were recorded for this clone. TCRdb keeps only in-frame clones here, not all; method: immunoSEQ multiplex PCR. The table shows some 150,000 clones, with around 80% occurring only once. The V gene is TRBV19, the J gene TRBJ2-3; 11 nucleotides align to TRBD1. This clonotype originated in a man in his 60s with acute or convalescent COVID-19. The specimen was peripheral blood. The CDR3 here is CASRDRGQDTDTQYF. Written as DNA, the CDR3 is TGTGCCAGTAGGGACAGGGGGCAAGACACAGATACGCAGTATTTT.